Each of the 16 T cell receptor beta chains below was sequenced from the same sample in a study of T cells in narcolepsy (dated by TCRdb to about 2018). The library was made by the immunoSEQ multiplex PCR assay. Not all clones reach the TCRdb copy of this immuneACCESS table, which keeps in-frame sequences only. Checked studies attribute under half of the gap to unresolved V genes and leave the rest unexplained. The sample table shows tens of thousands of clones, and approximately 88% are seen once. The biggest ten clones account for under 1.5% of the sample. The sample comprised CD45RA- memory CD4+ T cells from PBMCs. The intended sense of this specimen's cell subset or site label: memory T cells sorted ex vivo from peripheral blood. All receptors come from a human donor with narcolepsy.

The rearrangement joins TRBV19 to TRBJ2-7; D is unresolved. The CDR3 spans 13 residues. The V end lost 4 bases, the J end lost 5 bases, and 12 bases lay between the germline ends. Germline CDR1 reads LNHDA; CDR2 reads SQIVND (reference sequence). The CDR3 DNA reads as TGTGCCAGTAGTAATGGACCCGGTAACGAGCAGTACTTC. Its translation is CASSNGPGNEQYF.

The V call is TRBV4-1, the J call TRBJ1-1; 8 nucleotides line up with TRBD1. Germline lookup yields CDR1 MGHRA and CDR2 YSYEKL. This CDR3 is built from 14 residues. V was clipped by 1 base and J by 5 bases; unmatched bases: 3. The CDR3 reads CASSQGQGWTEAFF. Written as DNA, the CDR3 is TGCGCCAGCAGCCAAGGACAGGGGTGGACTGAAGCTTTCTTT.

The rearrangement joins TRBV11-3 to TRBJ2-2; D possibly corresponds to TRBD2 (5 bases). This CDR3 is 16 amino acids long. Trimming shortened V by 1 base and J by 5 bases, and 14 bases separated the two germline ends. The germline CDR1 and CDR2 sequences are SGHNT and YENEEA. CDR3 residues: CASSLGGVVVTGELFF. Here the CDR3 DNA reads TGTGCCAGCAGCTTAGGGGGAGTAGTCGTAACCGGGGAGCTGTTTTTT. Combining the CDR3 with reference TRBV11-3 and TRBJ2-2 gives the whole variable domain EAGVVQSPRYKIIEKKQPVAFWCNPISGHNTLYWYLQNLGQGPELLIRYENEEAVDDSQLPKDRFSAERLKGVDSTLKIQPAELGDSAVYLCASSLGGVVVTGELFFGEGSRLTVL.

This clone was detected only a few times. V gene TRBV7-2 combines with J gene TRBJ1-3; D unresolved. The CDR3 contains 15 residues. Per germline, CDR1 SGHTA and CDR2 FQGNSA. Trimming took off 1 base at V and 4 bases at J, with 11 bases between the two ends. The CDR3 loop is CASSLGGAGGNTIYF. CDR3 coding DNA: TGTGCCAGCAGCTTAGGGGGAGCCGGCGGAAACACCATATATTTT.

The chain is built from TRBV14 and TRBJ1-5; D is uncertain. This CDR3 has 13 amino acids. The germline gives CDR1 SGHDN, CDR2 FVKESK. V lost 0 bases and J 7 bases, leaving 7 bases between the germline ends. The CDR3 DNA reads as TGTGCCAGCAGCCAAGATCTAGGGCAGCCCCAGCATTTT. Its translation: CASSQDLGQPQHF.

V is TRBV5-1 and J is TRBJ2-1; D not certain. Trimming pared 7 bases from V and 0 bases from J, leaving 14 bases between. This CDR3 spans 15 amino acids. The germline V gene encodes CDR1 SGHRS and CDR2 YFSETQ. CDR3 in amino acids: CASCLIESSYNEQFF. DNA of the CDR3: TGCGCCAGCTGTCTCATCGAAAGCTCCTACAATGAGCAGTTCTTC.

This rearrangement joins TRBV5-1 to TRBJ2-6, with D maybe TRBD2 (6 bases). This CDR3 region has 17 residues. The V and J ends lost 4 bases and 4 bases respectively, with 18 bases between them. Germline CDR1 reads SGHRS; CDR2 reads YFSETQ. DNA for the CDR3: TGCGCCAGCAGCGGGGAGGTCCGCTCGACCGGGGCCAACGTCCTGACTTTC. Encoded protein: CASSGEVRSTGANVLTF.

The chain has TRBV2 and TRBJ2-7, with D possibly matching TRBD2 (5 bases). The CDR3 loop spans 12 amino acids. Looked up from germline, CDR1 is SNHLY and CDR2 is FYNNEI. V was shortened by 5 bases and J by 2 bases, with 7 bases between the two germline ends. This chain's CDR3 is CASSIGAYEQYF. CDR3 nucleotides: TGTGCCAGCAGTATCGGGGCCTACGAGCAGTACTTC.

This clone was counted a few times. The rearrangement links TRBV30 to TRBJ1-3; no firm D call. CDR3 length: 11 amino acids. V lost 3 bases, J lost 4 bases, and 4 bases lay in between. The germline gives CDR1 GTSNPN, CDR2 SVGIG (reference sequence). Here the CDR3 reads CAWRAGNTIYF. For the CDR3, the DNA is TGTGCCTGGAGGGCAGGAAACACCATATATTTT.

This rearrangement joins TRBV6-1 to TRBJ1-5, with TRBD1 matching 8 bases. Germline V gives CDR1 MNHNS, CDR2 SASEGT. This CDR3 region has 16 residues. V gave up 2 bases and J gave up 5 bases; unmatched junction bases: 8. The CDR3 DNA is TGTGCCAGCAGTGAATCTCCAGGGGGCATACATCAGCCCCAGCATTTT. This codes for CASSESPGGIHQPQHF.

The chain carries TRBV6-5 and TRBJ1-5; 7 nucleotides line up with TRBD1. Germline CDR1 MNHEY, CDR2 SVGAGI. J was trimmed by 6 bases and V by 10 bases; bases with no gene match: 6. This CDR3 contains 12 residues. CDR3 region: CATRQGSQPQHF. The DNA for the CDR3 is TGTGCCACCAGACAGGGCAGTCAGCCCCAGCATTTT.

CDR3 in amino acids: CASSWRSAGPDTQYF. The DNA for the CDR3 is TGTGCCAGCAGCTGGAGATCGGCAGGCCCAGATACGCAGTATTTT. J is TRBJ2-3 and V is TRBV7-2; D unclear. CDR1 SGHTA and CDR2 FQGNSA come from the germline V gene. The germline V and J ends were trimmed by 4 bases and 4 bases, with 15 bases remaining between them. CDR3 size: 15 residues.

This clone came up once. This chain connects TRBV4-3 to TRBJ2-7; TRBD2 might be the D (5 bases). CDR3 length: 16 amino acids. Germline CDR1 reads LGHNA; CDR2 reads YSLEER. Between the trimmed V and J ends, which lost 1 base and 3 bases, there was a span of 16 bases. CDR3 sequence reads: CASSQGWGSSGYEQYF. DNA of the CDR3: TGCGCCAGCAGCCAAGGCTGGGGAAGCAGCGGCTACGAGCAGTACTTC.

The table lists this clone with a few counts. A junction boundary mismatches the germline segment, possibly from a read error. J is TRBJ2-2 and V is TRBV5-1; 10 nucleotides agree with TRBD1. The CDR3 covers 15 residues. The germline V gene has CDR1 SGHRS and CDR2 YFSETQ. CDR3 loop: CASSLSETGTGELFF. The CDR3 DNA is TGCGCCAGCAGTTTGAGTGAGACCGGGACAGGGGAGTTGTTTTTT.

This clone was observed once. The chain carries TRBV5-1 and TRBJ2-7, with D perhaps matching TRBD1 or TRBD2 (5 bases each). Trimming cost V 4 bases and J 4 bases, with 12 bases left between them. Germline V gives CDR1 SGHRS, CDR2 YFSETQ. The CDR3 runs 13 residues. In DNA form, the CDR3 reads TGCGCCAGCAGCACGGGGCTCGGATACGAGCAGTACTTC. Translating gives CASSTGLGYEQYF.

This sequence joins TRBV5-1 and TRBJ2-5; D remains unclear. Germline V CDR1 and CDR2: SGHRS, YFSETQ. The CDR3 runs to 13 residues. V dropped 0 bases and J dropped 5 bases, with 8 bases sitting between them. The CDR3 reads CASSLEGSETQYF. CDR3 coding DNA: TGCGCCAGCAGCTTGGAGGGCTCGGAGACCCAGTACTTC.